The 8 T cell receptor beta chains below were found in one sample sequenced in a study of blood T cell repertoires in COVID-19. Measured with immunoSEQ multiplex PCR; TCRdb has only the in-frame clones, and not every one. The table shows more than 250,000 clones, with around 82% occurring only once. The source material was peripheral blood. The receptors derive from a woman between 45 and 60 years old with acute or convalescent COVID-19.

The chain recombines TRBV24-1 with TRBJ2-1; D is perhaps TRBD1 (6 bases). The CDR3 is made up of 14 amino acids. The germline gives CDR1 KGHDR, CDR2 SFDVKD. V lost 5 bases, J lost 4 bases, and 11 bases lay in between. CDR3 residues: CATSAPDSYNEQFF. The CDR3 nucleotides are TGTGCCACCAGTGCCCCGGACAGTTACAATGAGCAGTTCTTC.

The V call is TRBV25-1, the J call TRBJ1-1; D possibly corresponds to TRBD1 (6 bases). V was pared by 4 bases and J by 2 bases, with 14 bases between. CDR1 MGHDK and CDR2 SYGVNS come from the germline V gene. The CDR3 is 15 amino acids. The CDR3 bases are TGTGCCAGCAGTGCAGCGACAGGTGGTAACACTGAAGCTTTCTTT. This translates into CASSAATGGNTEAFF.

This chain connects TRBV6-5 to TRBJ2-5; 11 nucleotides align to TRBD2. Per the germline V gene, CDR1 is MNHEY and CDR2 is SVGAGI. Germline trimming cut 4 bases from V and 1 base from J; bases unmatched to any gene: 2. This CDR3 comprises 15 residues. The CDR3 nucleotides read TGTGCCAGCAGTTTTAGCGGGAGGGCCCAAGAGACCCAGTACTTC. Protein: CASSFSGRAQETQYF.

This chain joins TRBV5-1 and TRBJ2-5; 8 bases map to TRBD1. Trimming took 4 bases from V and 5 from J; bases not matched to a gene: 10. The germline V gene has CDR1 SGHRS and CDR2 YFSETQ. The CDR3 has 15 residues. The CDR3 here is CASSLSRGLGETQYF. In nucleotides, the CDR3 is TGCGCCAGCAGCCTGAGCAGGGGGCTCGGGGAGACCCAGTACTTC.

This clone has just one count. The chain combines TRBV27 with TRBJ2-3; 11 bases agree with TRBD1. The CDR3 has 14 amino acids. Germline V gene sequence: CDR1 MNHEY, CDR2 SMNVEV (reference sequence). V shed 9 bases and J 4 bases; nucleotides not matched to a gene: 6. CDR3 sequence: CASGTGGQSDTQYF. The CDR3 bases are TGTGCCAGTGGGACAGGGGGTCAATCAGATACGCAGTATTTT.

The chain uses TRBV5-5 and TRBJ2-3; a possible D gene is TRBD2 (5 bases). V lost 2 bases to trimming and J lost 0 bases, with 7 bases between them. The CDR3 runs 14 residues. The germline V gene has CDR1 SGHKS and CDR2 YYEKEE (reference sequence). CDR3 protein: CASSFAGSTDTQYF. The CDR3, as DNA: TGTGCCAGCAGCTTCGCGGGTAGCACAGATACGCAGTATTTT.

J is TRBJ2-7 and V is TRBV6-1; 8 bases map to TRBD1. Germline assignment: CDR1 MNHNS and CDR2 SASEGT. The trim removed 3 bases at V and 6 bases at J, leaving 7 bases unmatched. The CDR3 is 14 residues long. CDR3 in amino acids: CASSEDRVTPEQYF. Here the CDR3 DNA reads TGTGCCAGCAGTGAGGACAGGGTTACCCCCGAGCAGTACTTC.

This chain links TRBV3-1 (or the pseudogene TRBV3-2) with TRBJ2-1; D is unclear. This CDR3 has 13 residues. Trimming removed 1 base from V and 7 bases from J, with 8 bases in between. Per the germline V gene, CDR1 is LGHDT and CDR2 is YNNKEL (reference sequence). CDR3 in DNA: TGTGCCAGCAGCCAAGGCCCACTAAATGAGCAGTTCTTC. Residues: CASSQGPLNEQFF.